A selection of T cell receptor beta chains follows, all from one sample in a study of blood T cell repertoires in COVID-19. Clones were sequenced by immunoSEQ multiplex PCR, and TCRdb holds only the in-frame ones, with some missing. The sample records roughly 230,000 clones, over 75% being singletons. Specimen: PBMCs or T cells enriched from blood (not recorded which). All receptors come from a young man in a cohort exposed to, infected with or recovered from COVID-19 (not recorded which). The CDR3 runs from the conserved cysteine through the conserved F or W. Each record gives: D gene, clone size, V gene, J gene, CDR3 protein, CDR3 DNA. A D gene is named only where the DNA matches it firmly. Clone sizes are given selectively: once, few, many, or a class where the clone is expanded.

>TRBD2|-|TRBV5-1|TRBJ2-1
CASSFPMTSGIPRGPYNEQFF
TGCGCCAGCAGCTTCCCAATGACTAGCGGGATTCCCCGGGGACCCTACAATGAGCAGTTCTTC
>TRBD2|-|TRBV9|TRBJ2-1
CASSATSGRDYEQFF
TGTGCCAGCAGCGCGACTAGCGGGAGGGACTATGAGCAGTTCTTC
>-|-|TRBV7-2|TRBJ1-5
CASGPQSNQPQHF
TGTGCCAGCGGCCCCCAAAGCAATCAGCCCCAGCATTTT
>-|-|TRBV5-8|TRBJ2-7
CASRFTGYYEQYF
TGTGCCAGCAGATTCACAGGGTATTACGAGCAGTACTTC
>TRBD1|-|TRBV5-1|TRBJ1-1
CASSLGTGGENTEAFF
TGCGCCAGCAGCTTGGGGACAGGGGGTGAGAACACTGAAGCTTTCTTT
>-|-|TRBV28|TRBJ2-3
CASRSGGSTDTQYF
TGTGCCAGCAGGTCCGGGGGTAGCACAGATACGCAGTATTTT
>-|few|TRBV5-4|TRBJ2-1
CASSLVREGRNEQFF
TGTGCCAGCAGCTTGGTTCGAGAGGGAAGGAATGAGCAGTTCTTC
>-|-|TRBV5-4|TRBJ1-1
CASSFGAHGTEAFF
TGTGCCAGCAGCTTTGGGGCCCATGGGACTGAAGCTTTCTTT
>-|-|TRBV18|TRBJ1-1
CASSQDRLNTEAFF
TGTGCCAGCTCACAGGACAGATTGAACACTGAAGCTTTCTTT
>-|once|TRBV7-3|TRBJ2-7
CASSPLPGGLYEQYF
TGTGCCAGCAGCCCGCTGCCCGGGGGGCTCTACGAGCAGTACTTC
>-|-|TRBV6-5|TRBJ2-1
CASKGSAGVHNEQFF
TGTGCCAGCAAAGGTTCGGCAGGGGTCCACAATGAGCAGTTCTTC
>-|few|TRBV7-2|TRBJ1-1
CAVSYSGGLGHEAFF
TGTGCCGTCTCCTACTCGGGGGGTTTGGGCCATGAAGCTTTCTTT
>TRBD1|-|TRBV7-9|TRBJ2-7
CASSPGTELSYEQYF
TGTGCCAGCAGCCCTGGGACAGAACTCTCCTACGAGCAGTACTTC
>TRBD1|-|TRBV7-2|TRBJ1-1
CASSADRGWTEAFF
TGTGCCAGCAGCGCCGACAGGGGATGGACTGAAGCTTTCTTT
>-|-|TRBV18|TRBJ2-3
CASSPLGETPSTDTQYF
TGTGCCAGCTCACCATTAGGAGAAACACCTAGCACAGATACGCAGTATTTT
>TRBD2|-|TRBV3-1/TRBV3-2|TRBJ2-3
CASSHGLAKDTQYF
TGTGCCAGCAGCCATGGACTAGCCAAAGATACGCAGTATTTT
>-|-|TRBV29-1|TRBJ2-1
CSVLGERGSSNEQFF
TGCAGCGTTCTTGGGGAAAGGGGGAGTAGCAATGAGCAGTTCTTC
>-|-|TRBV7-2|TRBJ1-2
CASSLVLGGTGLRDGYTF
TGTGCCAGCAGCTTAGTCTTAGGGGGAACAGGCCTCCGGGATGGCTACACCTTC
>-|-|TRBV28|TRBJ1-5
CASSQPGGYQPQHF
TGTGCCAGCAGCCAACCCGGGGGGTACCAGCCCCAGCATTTT
>TRBD1|-|TRBV6-5|TRBJ2-3
CATTGDSGTDTQYF
TGTGCCACAACAGGGGATTCGGGCACAGATACGCAGTATTTT
>TRBD1|once|TRBV5-8|TRBJ1-2
CASTLTGGSYGYTF
TGTGCCAGCACCTTGACAGGGGGCAGCTATGGCTACACCTTC
>TRBD2|-|TRBV4-1|TRBJ2-7
CASSQAGGPYEQYF
TGCGCCAGCAGCCAAGCGGGAGGGCCCTACGAGCAGTACTTC
>-|-|TRBV6-5|TRBJ2-7
CASSYSFTGTYEQYF
TGTGCCAGCAGTTACAGCTTCACAGGGACCTACGAGCAGTACTTC
>-|once|TRBV7-6|TRBJ2-2
CASSLEGLALRNTGELFF
TGTGCCAGCAGCTTAGAGGGCCTAGCGCTCAGGAACACCGGGGAGCTGTTTTTT
>TRBD1|-|TRBV18|TRBJ2-7
CASSPGTVLYEQYF
TGTGCCAGCTCCCCCGGGACAGTTCTATACGAGCAGTACTTC
>TRBD1|-|TRBV7-8|TRBJ1-5
CASSLSRGLSNQPQHF
TGTGCCAGCAGCTTATCCAGGGGGCTTAGCAATCAGCCCCAGCATTTT
>TRBD2|-|TRBV7-2|TRBJ2-1
CASSFLAGGPSNEQFF
TGTGCCAGCAGCTTCTTAGCGGGAGGGCCTTCAAATGAGCAGTTCTTC
>-|-|TRBV2|TRBJ2-1
CASRGRDYEQFF
TGTGCCAGCAGGGGACGGGACTATGAGCAGTTCTTC
>TRBD1|-|TRBV13|TRBJ1-2
CASTLNRDSYGYTF
TGTGCCAGCACCCTCAACCGGGACAGCTATGGCTACACCTTC